The sample holds a few counts of the clone carrying this TCR beta chain. TCRdb re-called the RT-PCR reads through MiXCR, storing one row per CDR3 protein. The profile shows more than 600,000 distinct CDR3 sequences, more than 13% of them singletons. The sequence derives from a female donor in good health, serving as a healthy control. The sample taken for sequencing was memory CD4+ T cells from blood.

In DNA form, the CDR3 reads TGTGCCAGCAGTCCCCACAGGGTGAGCTATGGCTACACCTTC. Amino acid sequence: CASSPHRVSYGYTF. V is TRBV27 and J is TRBJ1-2; D perhaps matches TRBD1 (6 bases). The V gene's germline CDR1 is MNHEY and CDR2 SMNVEV (reference sequence). The CDR3 is 14 amino acids. Trimming removed 5 bases from V and 4 bases from J, with 14 bases in between.